Listed below are T cell receptor beta chains from one sample, sequenced in a study of blood T cell repertoires in COVID-19. Libraries were prepared by immunoSEQ multiplex PCR; TCRdb keeps only in-frame clonotypes and omits some of them. The table records 85,000 to 110,000 clones, approximately 88% of them present only once. Source material: peripheral blood. Every receptor here comes from a human donor in a cohort sampled during active COVID-19. CDR3s include the opening cysteine and the closing phenylalanine or tryptophan. The D gene is left open where the match is weak. The size entry is marked missing in some rows and otherwise reads once, few, many or a size class.

V: TRBV18
D: .
J: TRBJ2-5
size: .
CDR3: CASSRPVEETQYF
DNA: TGTGCCAGCTCACGGCCAGTTGAAGAGACCCAGTACTTC

V: TRBV11-2
D: .
J: TRBJ2-1
size: .
CDR3: CASSLGFTGNNEQFF
DNA: TGTGCCAGCAGCTTAGGCTTTACAGGGAACAATGAGCAGTTCTTC

V: TRBV14
D: .
J: TRBJ2-1
size: .
CDR3: CASSNRVEQFF
DNA: TGTGCCAGCAGCAACAGGGTTGAGCAGTTCTTC

V: TRBV27
D: TRBD1
J: TRBJ1-6
size: .
CDR3: CASSTDRASNSPLHF
DNA: TGTGCCAGCAGTACAGACAGGGCCAGCAATTCACCCCTCCACTTT

V: TRBV5-1
D: TRBD1
J: TRBJ2-2
size: .
CDR3: CASSLGTGVNRLNTGELFF
DNA: TGCGCCAGCAGCTTAGGGACAGGGGTAAATAGACTGAACACCGGGGAGCTGTTTTTT

V: TRBV7-2
D: .
J: TRBJ2-1
size: .
CDR3: CASSPQVLNNEQFF
DNA: TGTGCCAGCAGCCCTCAGGTACTCAACAATGAGCAGTTCTTC

V: TRBV6-5
D: TRBD1
J: TRBJ1-6
size: .
CDR3: CASRGDRGNSPLHF
DNA: TGTGCCAGCAGGGGCGACAGGGGGAATTCACCCCTCCACTTT

V: TRBV10-3
D: TRBD1
J: TRBJ1-2
size: .
CDR3: CAISNNRGLDGYTF
DNA: TGTGCCATCTCTAACAACAGGGGGTTGGATGGCTACACCTTC

V: TRBV6-5
D: TRBD1
J: TRBJ1-5
size: .
CDR3: CASSHDRDSNQPQHF
DNA: TGTGCCAGCAGCCACGACAGGGATAGCAATCAGCCCCAGCATTTT

V: TRBV7-8
D: TRBD2
J: TRBJ2-7
size: .
CDR3: CASSLGDSGGAYEQYF
DNA: TGTGCCAGCAGCTTAGGCGATAGCGGGGGGGCCTACGAGCAGTACTTC

V: TRBV2
D: TRBD2
J: TRBJ2-1
size: .
CDR3: CASSESGGSYNEQFF
DNA: TGTGCCAGCAGTGAAAGCGGGGGTTCTTACAATGAGCAGTTCTTC

V: TRBV25-1
D: .
J: TRBJ2-7
size: once
CDR3: CASSRVGEQYF
DNA: TGTGCCAGCTCCAGGGTGGGAGAGCAGTACTTC

V: TRBV29-1
D: .
J: TRBJ1-1
size: .
CDR3: CSALDWNTEAFF
DNA: TGCAGCGCTCTCGACTGGAACACTGAAGCTTTCTTT

V: TRBV15
D: .
J: TRBJ1-5
size: .
CDR3: CATSRDRGASNQPQHF
DNA: TGTGCCACCAGCAGAGATCGGGGGGCGAGCAATCAGCCCCAGCATTTT

V: TRBV6-5
D: .
J: TRBJ2-7
size: .
CDR3: CASSLGGAGRSYEQYF
DNA: TGTGCCAGCAGTTTGGGGGGGGCCGGCCGTTCCTACGAGCAGTACTTC